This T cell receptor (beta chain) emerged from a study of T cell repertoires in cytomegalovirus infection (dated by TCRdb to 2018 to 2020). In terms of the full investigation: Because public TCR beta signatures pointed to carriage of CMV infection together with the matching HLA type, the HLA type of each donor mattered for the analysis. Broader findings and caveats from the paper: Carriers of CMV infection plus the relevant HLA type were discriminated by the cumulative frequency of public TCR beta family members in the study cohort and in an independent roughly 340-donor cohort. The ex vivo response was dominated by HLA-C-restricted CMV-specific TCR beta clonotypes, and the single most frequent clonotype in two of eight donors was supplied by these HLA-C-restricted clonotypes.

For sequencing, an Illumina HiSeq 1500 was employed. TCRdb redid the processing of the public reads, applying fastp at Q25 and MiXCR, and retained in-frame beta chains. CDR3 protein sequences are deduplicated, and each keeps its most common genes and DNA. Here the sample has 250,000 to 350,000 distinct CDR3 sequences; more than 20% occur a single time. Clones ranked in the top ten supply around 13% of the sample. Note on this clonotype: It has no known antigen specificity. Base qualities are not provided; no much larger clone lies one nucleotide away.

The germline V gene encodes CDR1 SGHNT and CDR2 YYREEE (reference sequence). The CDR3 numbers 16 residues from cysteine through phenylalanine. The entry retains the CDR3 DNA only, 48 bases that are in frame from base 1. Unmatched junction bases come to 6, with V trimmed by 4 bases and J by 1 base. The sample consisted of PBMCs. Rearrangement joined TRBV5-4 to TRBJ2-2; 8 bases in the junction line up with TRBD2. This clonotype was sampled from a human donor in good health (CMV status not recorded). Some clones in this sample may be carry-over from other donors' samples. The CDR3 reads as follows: CASSPASGRNTGELFF. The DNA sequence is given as TGTGCCAGCAGCCCCGCCAGCGGGAGGAACACCGGGGAGCTGTTTTTT.